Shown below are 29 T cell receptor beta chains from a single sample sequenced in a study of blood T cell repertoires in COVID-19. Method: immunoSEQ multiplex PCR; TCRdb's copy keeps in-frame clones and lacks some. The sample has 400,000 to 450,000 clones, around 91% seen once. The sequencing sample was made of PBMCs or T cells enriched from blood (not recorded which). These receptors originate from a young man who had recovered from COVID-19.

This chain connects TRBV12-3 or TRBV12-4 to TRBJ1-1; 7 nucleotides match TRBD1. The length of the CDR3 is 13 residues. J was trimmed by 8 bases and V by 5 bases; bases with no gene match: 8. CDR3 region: CASSAVLGGEAFF. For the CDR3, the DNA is TGTGCCAGCAGTGCGGTCCTAGGGGGCGAAGCTTTCTTT.

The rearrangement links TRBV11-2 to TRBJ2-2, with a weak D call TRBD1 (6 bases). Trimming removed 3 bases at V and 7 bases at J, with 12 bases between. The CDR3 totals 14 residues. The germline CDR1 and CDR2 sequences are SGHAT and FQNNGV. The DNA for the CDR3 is TGTGCCAGCAGCTTGTCGCCAGGGGTCGGGGAGCTGTTTTTT. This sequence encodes CASSLSPGVGELFF. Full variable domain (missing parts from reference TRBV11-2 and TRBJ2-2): EAGVAQSPRYKIIEKRQSVAFWCNPISGHATLYWYQQILGQGPKLLIQFQNNGVVDDSQLPKDRFSAERLKGVDSTLKIQPAKLEDSAVYLCASSLSPGVGELFFGEGSRLTVL.

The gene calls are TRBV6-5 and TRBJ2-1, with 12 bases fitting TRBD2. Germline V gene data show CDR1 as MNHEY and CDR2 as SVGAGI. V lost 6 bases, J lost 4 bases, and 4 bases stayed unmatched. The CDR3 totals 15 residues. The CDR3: CASRASGGAYNEQFF. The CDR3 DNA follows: TGTGCCAGCAGGGCTAGCGGGGGGGCTTACAATGAGCAGTTCTTC.

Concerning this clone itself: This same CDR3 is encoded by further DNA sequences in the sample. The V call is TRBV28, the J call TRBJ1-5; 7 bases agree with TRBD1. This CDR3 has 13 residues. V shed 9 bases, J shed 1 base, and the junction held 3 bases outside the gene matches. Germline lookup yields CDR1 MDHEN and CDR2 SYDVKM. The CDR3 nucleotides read TGTGCCAGTAAGACAGGGAGCAATCAGCCCCAGCATTTT. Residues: CASKTGSNQPQHF.

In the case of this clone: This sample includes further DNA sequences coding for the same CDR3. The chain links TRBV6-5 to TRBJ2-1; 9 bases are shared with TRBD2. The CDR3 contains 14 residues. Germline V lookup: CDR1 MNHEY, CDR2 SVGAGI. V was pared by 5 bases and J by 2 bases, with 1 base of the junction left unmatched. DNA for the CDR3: TGTGCCAGCAGTCTAGCGGGACCCTACAATGAGCAGTTCTTC. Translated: CASSLAGPYNEQFF.

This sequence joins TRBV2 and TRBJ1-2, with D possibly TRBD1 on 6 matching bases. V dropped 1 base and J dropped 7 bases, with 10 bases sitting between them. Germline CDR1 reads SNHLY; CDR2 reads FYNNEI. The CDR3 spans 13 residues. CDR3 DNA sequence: TGTGCCAGCAGTGAAGGCCTCAGGGGTGGCTACACCTTC. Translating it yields CASSEGLRGGYTF.

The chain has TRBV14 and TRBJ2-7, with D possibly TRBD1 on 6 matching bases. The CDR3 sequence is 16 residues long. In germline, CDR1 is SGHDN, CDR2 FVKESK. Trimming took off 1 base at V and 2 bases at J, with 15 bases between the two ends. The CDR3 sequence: CASSQVSGTRAYEQYF. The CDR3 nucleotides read TGTGCCAGCAGCCAAGTCTCCGGGACAAGGGCCTACGAGCAGTACTTC.

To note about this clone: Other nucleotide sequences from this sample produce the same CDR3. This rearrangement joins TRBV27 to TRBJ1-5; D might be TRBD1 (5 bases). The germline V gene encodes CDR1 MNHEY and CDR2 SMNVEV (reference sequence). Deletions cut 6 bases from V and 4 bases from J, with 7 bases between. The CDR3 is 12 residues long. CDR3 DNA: TGTGCCAGCAGGGCAGGGAATCAGCCCCAGCATTTT. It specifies CASRAGNQPQHF.

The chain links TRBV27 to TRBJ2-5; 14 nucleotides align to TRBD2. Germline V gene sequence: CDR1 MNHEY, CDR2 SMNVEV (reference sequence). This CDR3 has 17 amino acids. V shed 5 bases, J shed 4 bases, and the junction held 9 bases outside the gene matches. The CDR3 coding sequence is TGTGCCAGCAGTGCCTTACCCGGGACTAGCGGGAGAGAGACCCAGTACTTC. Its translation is CASSALPGTSGRETQYF.

The CDR3 region is CASSRGTGAEAFF. For the CDR3, the DNA is TGTGCCAGCTCTCGAGGCACAGGGGCTGAAGCTTTCTTT. The chain uses TRBV18 and TRBJ1-1; TRBD1 aligns across 7 bases. Germline CDR1 is KGHSH and CDR2 is LQKENI. This CDR3 comprises 13 residues. With 6 bases clipped from V and 6 bases from J, the junction kept 7 bases outside the gene matches. The full variable domain, with the rest looked up from reference TRBV18 and TRBJ1-1, is NAGVMQNPRHLVRRRGQEARLRCSPMKGHSHVYWYRQLPEEGLKFMVYLQKENIIDESGMPKERFSAEFPKEGPSILRIQQVVRGDSAAYFCASSRGTGAEAFFGQGTRLTVV.

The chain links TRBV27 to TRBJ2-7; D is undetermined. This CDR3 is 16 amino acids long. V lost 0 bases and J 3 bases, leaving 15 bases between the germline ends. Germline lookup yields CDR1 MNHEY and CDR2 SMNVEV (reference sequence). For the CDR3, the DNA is TGTGCCAGCAGTTTATCACATCAGTACAATATCTACGAGCAGTACTTC. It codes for CASSLSHQYNIYEQYF.

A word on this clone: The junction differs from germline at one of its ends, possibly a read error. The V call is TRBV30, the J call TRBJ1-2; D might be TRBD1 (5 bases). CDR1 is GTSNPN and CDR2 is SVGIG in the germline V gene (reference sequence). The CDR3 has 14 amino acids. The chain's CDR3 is CAWSVRHGDYGYTF. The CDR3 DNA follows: TGTGCCTGGAGTGTAAGGCACGGGGACTACGGCTACACCTTC.

The DNA for the CDR3 is TGCGCCAGCAGCCAAGAACTAGCGGGAGGGACCGGGGAGCTGTTTTTT. Translated, it gives CASSQELAGGTGELFF. This rearrangement joins TRBV4-1 to TRBJ2-2; 13 bases fit TRBD2. Per the germline V gene, CDR1 is MGHRA and CDR2 is YSYEKL. The CDR3 totals 16 residues. Losses at the gene ends were 0 bases for V and 5 bases for J; bases not matched to a gene: 0.

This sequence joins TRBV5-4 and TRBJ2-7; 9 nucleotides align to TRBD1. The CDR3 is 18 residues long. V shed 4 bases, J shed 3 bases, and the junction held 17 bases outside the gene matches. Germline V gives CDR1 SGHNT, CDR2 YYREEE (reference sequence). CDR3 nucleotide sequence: TGTGCCAGCAGCCCTCTCCGGGACAGGGACCCTAGCTTCTACGAGCAGTACTTC. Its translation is CASSPLRDRDPSFYEQYF.

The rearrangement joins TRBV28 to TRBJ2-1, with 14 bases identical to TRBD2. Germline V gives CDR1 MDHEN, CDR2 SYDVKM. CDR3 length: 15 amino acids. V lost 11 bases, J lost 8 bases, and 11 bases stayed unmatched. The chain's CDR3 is CAATPGLAGVYEQFF. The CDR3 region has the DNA TGTGCCGCCACACCGGGACTAGCGGGAGTCTATGAGCAGTTCTTC.

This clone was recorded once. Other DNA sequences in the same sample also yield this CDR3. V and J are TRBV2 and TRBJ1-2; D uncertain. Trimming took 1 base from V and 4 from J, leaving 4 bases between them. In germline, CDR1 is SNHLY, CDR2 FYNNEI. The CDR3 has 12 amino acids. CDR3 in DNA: TGTGCCAGCAGTGAAGTCCTCTATGGCTACACCTTC. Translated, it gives CASSEVLYGYTF.

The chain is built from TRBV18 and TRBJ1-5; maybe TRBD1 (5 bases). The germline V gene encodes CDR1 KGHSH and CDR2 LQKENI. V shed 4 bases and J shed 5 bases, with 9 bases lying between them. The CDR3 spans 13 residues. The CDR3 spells CASSQGIDQPQHF. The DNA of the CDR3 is TGTGCCAGCTCACAGGGGATAGATCAGCCCCAGCATTTT.

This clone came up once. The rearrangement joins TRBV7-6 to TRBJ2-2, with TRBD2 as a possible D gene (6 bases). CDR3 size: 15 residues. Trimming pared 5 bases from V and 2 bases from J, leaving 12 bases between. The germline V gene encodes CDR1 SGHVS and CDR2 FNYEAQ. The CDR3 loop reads CASSLRELNTGELFF. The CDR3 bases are TGTGCCAGCAGCCTCCGGGAGCTCAACACCGGGGAGCTGTTTTTT.

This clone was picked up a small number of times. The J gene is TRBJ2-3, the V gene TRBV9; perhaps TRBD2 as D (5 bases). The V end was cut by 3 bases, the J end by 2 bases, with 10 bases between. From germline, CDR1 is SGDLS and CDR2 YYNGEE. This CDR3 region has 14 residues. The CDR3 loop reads CASSAQTITDTQYF. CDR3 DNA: TGTGCCAGCAGCGCCCAGACTATCACAGATACGCAGTATTTT.

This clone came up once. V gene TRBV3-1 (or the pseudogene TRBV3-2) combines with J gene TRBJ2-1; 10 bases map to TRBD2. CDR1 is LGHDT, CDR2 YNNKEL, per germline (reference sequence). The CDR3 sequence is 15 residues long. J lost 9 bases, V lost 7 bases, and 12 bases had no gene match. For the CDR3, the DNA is TGTGCCAGCACCCCAAGCGGGGGGGCCTTCTTTGAGCAGTTCTTC. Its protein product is CASTPSGGAFFEQFF.

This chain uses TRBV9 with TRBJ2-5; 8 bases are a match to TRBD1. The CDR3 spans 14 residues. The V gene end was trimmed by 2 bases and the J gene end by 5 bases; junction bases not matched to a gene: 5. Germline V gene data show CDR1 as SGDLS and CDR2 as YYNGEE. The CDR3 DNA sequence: TGTGCCAGCAGCGTTTCGGACAGGGCGGAGACCCAGTACTTC. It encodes CASSVSDRAETQYF. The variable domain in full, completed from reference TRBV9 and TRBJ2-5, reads DSGVTQTPKHLITATGQRVTLRCSPRSGDLSVYWYQQSLDQGLQFLIQYYNGEERAKGNILERFSAQQFPDLHSELNLSSLELGDSALYFCASSVSDRAETQYFGPGTRLLVL.

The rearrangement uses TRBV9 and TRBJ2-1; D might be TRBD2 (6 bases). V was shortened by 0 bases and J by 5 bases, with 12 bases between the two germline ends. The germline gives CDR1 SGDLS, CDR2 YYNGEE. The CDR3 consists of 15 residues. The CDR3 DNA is TGTGCCAGCAGCGTAGGGATTGCGGGGAACAATGAGCAGTTCTTC. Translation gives CASSVGIAGNNEQFF.

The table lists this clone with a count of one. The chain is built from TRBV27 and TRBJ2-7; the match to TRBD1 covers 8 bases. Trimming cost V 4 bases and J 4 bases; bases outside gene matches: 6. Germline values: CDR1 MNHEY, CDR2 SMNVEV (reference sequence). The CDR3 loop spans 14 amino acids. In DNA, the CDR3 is TGTGCCAGCAGTTGGACAGGGATCCCTTACGAGCAGTACTTC. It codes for CASSWTGIPYEQYF.

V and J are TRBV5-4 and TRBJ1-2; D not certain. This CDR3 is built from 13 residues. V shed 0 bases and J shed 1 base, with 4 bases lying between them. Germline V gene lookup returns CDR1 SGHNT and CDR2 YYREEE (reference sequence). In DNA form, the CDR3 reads TGTGCCAGCAGCTTGGACAGTAACTATGGCTACACCTTC. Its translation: CASSLDSNYGYTF.

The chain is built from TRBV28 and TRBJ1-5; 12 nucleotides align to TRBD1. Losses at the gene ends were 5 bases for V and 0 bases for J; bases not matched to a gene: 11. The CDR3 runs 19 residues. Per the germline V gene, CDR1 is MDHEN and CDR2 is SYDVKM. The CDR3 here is CASSPPGQGAGSSNQPQHF. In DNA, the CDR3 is TGTGCCAGCAGTCCCCCGGGACAGGGGGCTGGTAGTAGCAATCAGCCCCAGCATTTT.

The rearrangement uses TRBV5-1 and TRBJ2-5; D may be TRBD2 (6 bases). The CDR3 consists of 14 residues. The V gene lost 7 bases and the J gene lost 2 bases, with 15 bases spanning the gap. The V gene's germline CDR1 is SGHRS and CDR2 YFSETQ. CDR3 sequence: CASCDGTPQETQYF. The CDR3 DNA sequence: TGCGCCAGCTGTGACGGGACTCCTCAAGAGACCCAGTACTTC.

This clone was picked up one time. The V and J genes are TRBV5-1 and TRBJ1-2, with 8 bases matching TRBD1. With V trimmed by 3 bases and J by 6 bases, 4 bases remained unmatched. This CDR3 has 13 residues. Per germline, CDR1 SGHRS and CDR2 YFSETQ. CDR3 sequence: CASSSRGPDGYTF. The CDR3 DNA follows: TGCGCCAGCAGCTCCAGGGGGCCCGATGGCTACACCTTC.

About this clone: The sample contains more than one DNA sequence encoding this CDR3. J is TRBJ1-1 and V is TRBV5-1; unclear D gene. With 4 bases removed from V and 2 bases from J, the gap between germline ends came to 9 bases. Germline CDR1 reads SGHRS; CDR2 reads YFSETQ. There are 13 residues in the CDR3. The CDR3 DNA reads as TGCGCCAGCAGCCTAACGGGAAACACTGAAGCTTTCTTT. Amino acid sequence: CASSLTGNTEAFF.

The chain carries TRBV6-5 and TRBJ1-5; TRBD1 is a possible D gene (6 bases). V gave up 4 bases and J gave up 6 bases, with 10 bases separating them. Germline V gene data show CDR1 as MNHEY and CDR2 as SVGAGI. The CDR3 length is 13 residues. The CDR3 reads CASSLQGTQPQHF. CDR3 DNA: TGTGCCAGCAGTTTACAGGGAACTCAGCCCCAGCATTTT.